This T cell receptor (beta chain) was identified during a study of shared clonotypes between healthy human individuals. The V gene's germline CDR1 is SGHDT and CDR2 YYEEEE. The germline V and J ends were trimmed by 4 bases and 4 bases, with 18 bases remaining between them. The CDR3 has 16 amino acids. Assay: immunoSEQ multiplex PCR; the TCRdb copy retains only in-frame clones and omits some. The sample has over a million clones; about 84% are singletons. V and J are TRBV5-6 and TRBJ2-1; D possibly matches TRBD1 or TRBD2 (5 bases each). This clonotype originated in a man between 18 and 35 years old in good health. Some clones in this sample may be carry-over from other donors' samples. Sequencing was performed on memory CD4+ T cells from PBMCs. Specified subset: CD45RA-negative fraction. CDR3 in amino acids: CASSGRQKRVYNEQFF. CDR3 nucleotides: TGTGCCAGCAGCGGTCGACAGAAGAGGGTTTACAATGAGCAGTTCTTC.